The 21 T cell receptor beta chains below were found in one sample sequenced in a study of cytomegalovirus exposure and HLA in healthy donors. The PCR employed 60 Vbeta primers together with 13 Jbeta primers. Sequencing used immunoSEQ multiplex PCR; TCRdb keeps in-frame clones, though not all of them. The data contain approximately 220,000 clones, roughly 80% of them singletons. Sequencing was performed on PBMCs. These receptors all stem from a man between 40 and 49 years old in good health and CMV-seronegative.

The genes are TRBV7-6 and TRBJ1-6; 10 bases fit TRBD1. CDR3 length: 19 residues. The trim removed 0 bases at V and 4 bases at J, leaving 9 bases unmatched. CDR1 is SGHVS, CDR2 FNYEAQ, per germline. Written as DNA, the CDR3 is TGTGCCAGCAGCTTAGCCCCAGGGGACAGGGGAAAATATAATTCACCCCTCCACTTT. This codes for CASSLAPGDRGKYNSPLHF.

The genes are TRBV5-6 and TRBJ2-7; a weak D match, TRBD2 (6 bases). The CDR3 runs to 13 residues. V lost 2 bases and J 7 bases, leaving 13 bases between the germline ends. Germline V CDR1 and CDR2: SGHDT, YYEEEE. CDR3 sequence: CASSFGTAGEQYF. The CDR3 region has the DNA TGTGCCAGCAGCTTCGGGACGGCGGGGGAGCAGTACTTC.

CDR3 in amino acids: CAWSPGETQYF. For the CDR3, the DNA is TGTGCCTGGAGCCCGGGAGAGACCCAGTACTTC. This chain joins TRBV30 and TRBJ2-5; D gene uncertain. Looked up from germline, CDR1 is GTSNPN and CDR2 is SVGIG (reference sequence). This CDR3 has 11 residues. V lost 3 bases and J lost 4, with 6 bases in between.

Comment on this clone: One end of the junction does not line up with germline, which may come from a read error. This rearrangement joins TRBV2 to TRBJ1-4, with 9 bases that match TRBD1. Germline values: CDR1 SNHLY, CDR2 FYNNEI. The CDR3 is 13 residues long. DNA for the CDR3: TGTGCCATCTCGCGGGACAGGGATCGGGGGTCTCGATTT. As protein: CAISRDRDRGSRF.

The CDR3 region has the DNA TGTGCCAGCAGCTTGGCGGGAGGGGGCCAGCTGTTTTTT. Its protein product is CASSLAGGGQLFF. The chain is built from TRBV5-4 and TRBJ2-2; perhaps TRBD2 as D (8 bases). The V end was cut by 0 bases, the J end by 12 bases, with 12 bases between. The CDR3 extends over 13 amino acids. Germline V gives CDR1 SGHNT, CDR2 YYREEE (reference sequence).

J is TRBJ1-2 and V is TRBV10-1, with TRBD1 as a possible D gene (5 bases). Germline V gene lookup returns CDR1 WNHNN and CDR2 SYGVQD (reference sequence). V lost 8 bases, J lost 5 bases, and 15 bases lay in between. The CDR3 is made up of 13 amino acids. DNA of the CDR3: TGCGCCAGCCTCCTAGTAGGGGTATATGGCTACACCTTC. Translating gives CASLLVGVYGYTF.

This clone was detected only a few times. The chain combines TRBV2 with TRBJ1-1; D uncertain. Germline V CDR1 and CDR2: SNHLY, FYNNEI. The V end was cut by 4 bases, the J end by 0 bases, with 6 bases between. This CDR3 has 13 residues. The CDR3 region is CASSVELNTEAFF. The CDR3 DNA is TGTGCCAGCAGTGTAGAGTTGAACACTGAAGCTTTCTTT. The full variable domain, its missing parts supplied by reference TRBV2 and TRBJ1-1, is EPEVTQTPSHQVTQMGQEVILRCVPISNHLYFYWYRQILGQKVEFLVSFYNNEISEKSEIFDDQFSVERPDGSNFTLKIRSTKLEDSAMYFCASSVELNTEAFFGQGTRLTVV.

The J gene is TRBJ2-7, the V gene TRBV7-9; D unclear. The ends were cut back, 5 bases at V and 3 bases at J, with 14 bases in the middle. This CDR3 contains 14 residues. CDR1 is SEHNR, CDR2 FQNEAQ, per germline (reference sequence). The CDR3 loop reads CASSAIEKNYEQYF. Here the CDR3 DNA reads TGTGCCAGCAGCGCTATTGAGAAAAACTACGAGCAGTACTTC.

The chain recombines TRBV7-2 with TRBJ1-2; perhaps TRBD1 as D (5 bases). There are 15 residues in the CDR3. V was trimmed by 1 base and J by 5 bases, leaving 14 bases between them. Looked up from germline, CDR1 is SGHTA and CDR2 is FQGNSA. The CDR3: CASSLDRGGGYGYTF. CDR3 nucleotides: TGTGCCAGCAGCTTAGATCGGGGCGGGGGGTATGGCTACACCTTC. The variable domain in full, completed from reference TRBV7-2 and TRBJ1-2, reads GAGVSQSPSNKVTEKGKDVELRCDPISGHTALYWYRQSLGQGLEFLIYFQGNSAPDKSGLPSDRFSAERTGGSVSTLTIQRTQQEDSAVYLCASSLDRGGGYGYTFGSGTRLTVV.

The rearrangement joins TRBV4-1 to TRBJ1-1; 7 bases match TRBD1. This CDR3 spans 16 amino acids. V lost 1 base and J lost 5; bases outside the gene matches: 10. Germline V lookup: CDR1 MGHRA, CDR2 YSYEKL. Here the CDR3 DNA reads TGCGCCAGCAGCCAAGCAACCGGGACAGCCGGAACTGAAGCTTTCTTT. Amino acids: CASSQATGTAGTEAFF.

The genes are TRBV28 and TRBJ2-2; TRBD1 aligns across 8 bases. CDR3 length: 14 residues. V shed 8 bases, J shed 5 bases, and the junction held 7 bases outside the gene matches. CDR1 is MDHEN, CDR2 SYDVKM, per germline. The CDR3 bases are TGTGCCAGCCTGACAGGGGCGGAGACCGGGGAGCTGTTTTTT. Its protein is CASLTGAETGELFF.

This chain links TRBV10-2 with TRBJ2-1; D uncertain. The CDR3 length is 15 residues. Germline CDR1 reads WSHSY; CDR2 reads SAAADI. V was trimmed by 6 bases and J by 0 bases, leaving 12 bases between them. Written as DNA, the CDR3 is TGCGCCAGCAGAATAGGCGGCAGCTCCTACAATGAGCAGTTCTTC. Translation gives CASRIGGSSYNEQFF.

This clone has more than one count but fewer than ten. This chain uses TRBV4-1 with TRBJ1-1; tentative D call: TRBD1 (5 bases). V lost 1 base and J 1 base, leaving 10 bases between the germline ends. The germline V gene has CDR1 MGHRA and CDR2 YSYEKL. The CDR3 extends over 15 amino acids. In DNA, the CDR3 is TGCGCCAGCAGCCAAGCGGGCAGGGCGAACACTGAAGCTTTCTTT. Amino acids: CASSQAGRANTEAFF.

This clone came up once. This rearrangement joins TRBV7-9 to TRBJ1-5; TRBD1 matches at 9 bases. The CDR3 totals 14 residues. Germline CDR1 is SEHNR and CDR2 is FQNEAQ (reference sequence). Losses at the gene ends were 4 bases for V and 5 bases for J; bases not matched to a gene: 3. For the CDR3, the DNA is TGTGCCAGCAGCTCGGGACAGGGCTATCAGCCCCAGCATTTT. Protein sequence: CASSSGQGYQPQHF.

The gene calls are TRBV7-6 and TRBJ2-5; D is possibly TRBD2 (6 bases). Trimming cost V 6 bases and J 7 bases, with 12 bases left between them. Germline values: CDR1 SGHVS, CDR2 FNYEAQ. The CDR3 contains 12 residues. The CDR3 sequence is CASRRVEGTQYF. CDR3 DNA sequence: TGTGCCAGCAGGAGAGTGGAGGGGACCCAGTACTTC.

The V call is TRBV7-9, the J call TRBJ1-1; the match to TRBD1 covers 8 bases. The CDR3 length is 14 residues. V was clipped by 5 bases and J by 1 base; unmatched bases: 3. Germline values: CDR1 SEHNR, CDR2 FQNEAQ (reference sequence). CDR3 in amino acids: CASSQGTGNTEAFF. DNA for the CDR3: TGTGCCAGCAGCCAAGGGACAGGGAACACTGAAGCTTTCTTT.

This sequence joins TRBV2 and TRBJ2-6, with TRBD1 as a possible D gene (6 bases). Germline lookup yields CDR1 SNHLY and CDR2 FYNNEI. V was clipped by 7 bases and J by 2 bases, with 12 bases between them. The CDR3 length is 15 residues. The CDR3 loop is CASNREVAGANVLTF. The DNA of the CDR3 is TGTGCCAGCAACAGGGAAGTAGCTGGGGCCAACGTCCTGACTTTC.

J is TRBJ1-1 and V is TRBV19; D gene uncertain. V was shortened by 5 bases and J by 0 bases, with 7 bases between the two germline ends. CDR1 is LNHDA, CDR2 SQIVND, per germline (reference sequence). CDR3 length: 13 amino acids. CDR3 sequence reads: CASSEEVNTEAFF. The CDR3 DNA reads TGTGCCAGTAGTGAGGAGGTGAACACTGAAGCTTTCTTT.

This clone was seen just once. The chain combines TRBV5-1 with TRBJ2-1, with D possibly TRBD2 on 6 matching bases. Deletions cut 2 bases from V and 0 bases from J, with 12 bases between. In germline, CDR1 is SGHRS, CDR2 YFSETQ. CDR3 length: 16 amino acids. CDR3 sequence reads: CASSFSSATSYNEQFF. CDR3 nucleotide sequence: TGCGCCAGCAGCTTCTCTAGCGCGACCTCCTACAATGAGCAGTTCTTC.

The chain carries TRBV5-1 and TRBJ1-4; D gene unclear. The V gene lost 0 bases and the J gene lost 3 bases, with 9 bases spanning the gap. Germline V lookup: CDR1 SGHRS, CDR2 YFSETQ. The CDR3 contains 15 residues. The CDR3 reads CASSLEGEPNEKLFF. The CDR3 DNA follows: TGCGCCAGCAGCTTGGAAGGAGAACCTAATGAAAAACTGTTTTTT. Based on the CDR3 plus reference TRBV5-1 and TRBJ1-4, the full variable domain is KAGVTQTPRYLIKTRGQQVTLSCSPISGHRSVSWYQQTPGQGLQFLFEYFSETQRNKGNFPGRFSGRQFSNSRSEMNVSTLELGDSALYLCASSLEGEPNEKLFFGSGTQLSVL.

This rearrangement joins TRBV18 to TRBJ2-7; D possibly corresponds to TRBD1 (6 bases). The V and J ends lost 4 bases and 3 bases respectively, with 7 bases between them. Looked up from germline, CDR1 is KGHSH and CDR2 is LQKENI. The CDR3 covers 12 residues. The CDR3 region has the DNA TGTGCCAGCTCACAACAGGGCTACGAGCAGTACTTC. This gives the protein CASSQQGYEQYF.